The clone carrying this T cell receptor beta chain was detected many times. As for time point: pre-sensitization, week 0. Treatment specified: therapeutic diphenylcyclopropenone sensitization with weekly scalp DPC. The sample comes from a study of human T cells and chemical hapten exposure. TCRdb itself ran the RACE reads through MiXCR, one entry per CDR3 protein. Here the sample spans about 250,000 distinct CDR3 sequences, about 7.7% being singletons. The TCR originated in a young man with alopecia areata. Some clones in this sample may be carry-over from other donors' samples. The specimen comprised whole blood, sampled in connection with sensitization to the hapten diphenylcyclopropenone (DPC).

For the CDR3, the DNA is TGCAGTGCTAGAGATCCCAGGGGATATTCACCCCTCCACTTT. Its translation is CSARDPRGYSPLHF. The J gene is TRBJ1-6, the V gene TRBV20-1; possibly TRBD1 for D (6 bases). Trimming stripped 0 bases from V and 8 bases from J, with 11 bases between. Germline V gives CDR1 DFQATT, CDR2 SNEGSKA (reference sequence). The CDR3 runs 14 residues.